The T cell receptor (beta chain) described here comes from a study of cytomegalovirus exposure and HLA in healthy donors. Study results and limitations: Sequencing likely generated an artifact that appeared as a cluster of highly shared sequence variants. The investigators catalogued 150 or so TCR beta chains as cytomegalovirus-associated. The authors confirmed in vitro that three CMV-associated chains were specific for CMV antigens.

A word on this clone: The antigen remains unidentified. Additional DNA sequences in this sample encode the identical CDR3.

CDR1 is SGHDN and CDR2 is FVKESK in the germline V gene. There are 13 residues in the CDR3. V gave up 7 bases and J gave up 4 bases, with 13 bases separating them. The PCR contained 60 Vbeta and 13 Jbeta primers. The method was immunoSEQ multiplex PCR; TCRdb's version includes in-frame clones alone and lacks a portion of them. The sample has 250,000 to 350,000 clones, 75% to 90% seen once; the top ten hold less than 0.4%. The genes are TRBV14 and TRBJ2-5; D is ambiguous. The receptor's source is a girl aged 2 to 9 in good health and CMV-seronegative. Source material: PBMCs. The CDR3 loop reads CASTGSSPETQYF. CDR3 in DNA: TGTGCCAGCACAGGTAGTTCCCCAGAGACCCAGTACTTC.